This T cell receptor beta chain was found in a study of T cell clonotyping in hematopoietic cell transplantation. Concerning this clone itself: Its target is unknown.

TCRdb's copy holds only in-frame clones and misses some; the assay was immunoSEQ multiplex PCR. Of about 16,000 clones in the sample, 80% to 90% were seen once. Regarding the study as a whole: Broader posttransplant TCR repertoire diversity was predicted by graft donor and pretransplant recipient Inverse Simpson Index values. Few recipient clonotypes overlapped donors; over 95% were de novo at given depth. No sorting was done, leaving CD4 and CD8 contributions mixed. After transplant, recipient diversity fell while pathologically expanded clonotypes grew through day 180.

With 2 bases removed from V and 9 bases from J, the gap between germline ends came to 17 bases. Germline V CDR1 and CDR2: SGHTA, FQGTGA. The CDR3 has 15 residues. The chain uses TRBV7-3 and TRBJ2-1; D may be TRBD1 (5 bases). This receptor was identified in a woman aged 40-49 years in good health. Some clones in this sample may be carry-over from other donors' samples. The sample consisted of peripheral blood mononuclear cells. Here the CDR3 reads CASSLGQGLGTEQFF. The CDR3 region has the DNA TGTGCCAGCAGCTTAGGACAAGGGCTGGGTACTGAGCAGTTCTTC.